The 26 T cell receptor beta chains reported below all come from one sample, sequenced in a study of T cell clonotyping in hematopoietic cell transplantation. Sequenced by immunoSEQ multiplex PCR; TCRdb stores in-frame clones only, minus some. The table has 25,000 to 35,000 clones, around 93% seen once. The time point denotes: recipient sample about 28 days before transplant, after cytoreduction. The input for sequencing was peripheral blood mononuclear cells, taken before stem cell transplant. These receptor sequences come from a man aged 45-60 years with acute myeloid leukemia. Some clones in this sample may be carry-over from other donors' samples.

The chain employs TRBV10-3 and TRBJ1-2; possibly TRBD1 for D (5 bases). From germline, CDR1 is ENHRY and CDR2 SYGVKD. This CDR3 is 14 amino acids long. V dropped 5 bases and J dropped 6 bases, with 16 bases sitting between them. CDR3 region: CAISHPGRGDGYTF. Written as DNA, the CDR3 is TGTGCCATCAGTCACCCCGGGAGGGGTGATGGCTACACCTTC.

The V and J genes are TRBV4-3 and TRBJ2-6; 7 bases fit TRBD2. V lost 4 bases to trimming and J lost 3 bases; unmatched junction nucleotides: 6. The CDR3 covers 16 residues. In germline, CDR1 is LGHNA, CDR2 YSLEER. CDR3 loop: CASSPGLIGGANVLTF. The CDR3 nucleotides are TGCGCCAGCAGCCCGGGACTAATCGGTGGGGCCAACGTCCTGACTTTC.

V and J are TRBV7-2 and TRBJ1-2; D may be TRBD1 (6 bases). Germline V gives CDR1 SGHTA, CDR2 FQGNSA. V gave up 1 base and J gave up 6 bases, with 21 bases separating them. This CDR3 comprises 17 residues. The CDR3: CASSLEQGSILLDGYTF. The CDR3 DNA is TGTGCCAGCAGCTTAGAACAGGGATCAATCCTCCTGGATGGCTACACCTTC.

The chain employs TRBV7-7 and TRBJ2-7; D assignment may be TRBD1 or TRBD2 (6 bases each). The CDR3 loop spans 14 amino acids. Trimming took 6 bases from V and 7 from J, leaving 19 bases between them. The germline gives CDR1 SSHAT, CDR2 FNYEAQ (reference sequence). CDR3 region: CASSPDRGQREQYF. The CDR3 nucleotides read TGTGCCAGCAGTCCTGACCGGGGGCAAAGGGAGCAGTACTTC.

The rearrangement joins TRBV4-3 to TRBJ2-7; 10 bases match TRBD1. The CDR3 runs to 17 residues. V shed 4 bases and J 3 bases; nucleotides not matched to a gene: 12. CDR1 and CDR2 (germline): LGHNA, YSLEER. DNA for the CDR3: TGCGCCAGCAGCCGCACCCTCGGGACAGGGGAGGTCTACGAGCAGTACTTC. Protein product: CASSRTLGTGEVYEQYF.

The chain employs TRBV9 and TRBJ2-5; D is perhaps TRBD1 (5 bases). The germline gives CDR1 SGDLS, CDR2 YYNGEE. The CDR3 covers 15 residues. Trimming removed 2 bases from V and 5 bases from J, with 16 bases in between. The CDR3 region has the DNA TGTGCCAGCAGCGTTAACGGGCTCAAGGGGGAGACCCAGTACTTC. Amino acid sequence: CASSVNGLKGETQYF.

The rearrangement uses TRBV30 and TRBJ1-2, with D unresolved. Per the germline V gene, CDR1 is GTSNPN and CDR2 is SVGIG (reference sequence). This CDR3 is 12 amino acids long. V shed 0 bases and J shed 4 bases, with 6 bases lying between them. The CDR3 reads CAWSVWPYGYTF. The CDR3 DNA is TGTGCCTGGAGTGTATGGCCCTATGGCTACACCTTC.

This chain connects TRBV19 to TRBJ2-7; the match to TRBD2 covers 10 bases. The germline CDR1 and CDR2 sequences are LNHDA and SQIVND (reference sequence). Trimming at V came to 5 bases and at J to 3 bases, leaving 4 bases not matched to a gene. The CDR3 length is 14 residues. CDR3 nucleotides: TGTGCCAGTAGTTACCGGACTAGCGGCTACGAGCAGTACTTC. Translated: CASSYRTSGYEQYF.

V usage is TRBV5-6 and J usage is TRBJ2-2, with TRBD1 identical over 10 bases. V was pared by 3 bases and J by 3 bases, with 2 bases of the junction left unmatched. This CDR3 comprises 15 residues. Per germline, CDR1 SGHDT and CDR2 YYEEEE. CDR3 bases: TGTGCCAGCAGCTGGGGGACAGGGGACACCGGGGAGCTGTTTTTT. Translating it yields CASSWGTGDTGELFF.

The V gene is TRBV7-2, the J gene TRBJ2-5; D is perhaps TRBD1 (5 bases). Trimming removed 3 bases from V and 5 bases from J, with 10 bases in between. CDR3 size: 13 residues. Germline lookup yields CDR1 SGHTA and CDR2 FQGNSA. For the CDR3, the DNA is TGTGCCAGCAGCTTGGGGCGGTGGGAGACCCAGTACTTC. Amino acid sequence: CASSLGRWETQYF.

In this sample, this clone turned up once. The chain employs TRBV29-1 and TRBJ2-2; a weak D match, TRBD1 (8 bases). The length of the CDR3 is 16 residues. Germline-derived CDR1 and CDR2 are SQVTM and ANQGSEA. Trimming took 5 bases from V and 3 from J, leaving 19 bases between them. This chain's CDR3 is CSVTGGASGYTGELFF. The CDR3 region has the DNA TGCAGCGTTACAGGGGGGGCAAGCGGATACACCGGGGAGCTGTTTTTT.

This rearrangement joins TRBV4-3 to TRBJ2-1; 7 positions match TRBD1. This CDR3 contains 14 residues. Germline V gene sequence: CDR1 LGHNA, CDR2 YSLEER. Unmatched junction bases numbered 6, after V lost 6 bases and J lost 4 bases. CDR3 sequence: CASRPGTDYNEQFF. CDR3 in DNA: TGCGCCAGCAGGCCCGGGACAGATTACAATGAGCAGTTCTTC.

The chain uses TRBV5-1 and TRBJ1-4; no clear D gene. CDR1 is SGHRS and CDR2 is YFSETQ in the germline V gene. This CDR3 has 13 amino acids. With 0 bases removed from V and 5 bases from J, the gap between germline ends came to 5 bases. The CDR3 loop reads CASSLEWNEKLFF. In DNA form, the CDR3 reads TGCGCCAGCAGCTTGGAATGGAATGAAAAACTGTTTTTT.

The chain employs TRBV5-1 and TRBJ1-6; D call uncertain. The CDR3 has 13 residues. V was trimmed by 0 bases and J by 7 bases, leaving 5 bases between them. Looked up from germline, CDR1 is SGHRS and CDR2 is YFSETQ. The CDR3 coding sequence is TGCGCCAGCAGCTTGGAGGTCAATTCACCCCTCCACTTT. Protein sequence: CASSLEVNSPLHF.

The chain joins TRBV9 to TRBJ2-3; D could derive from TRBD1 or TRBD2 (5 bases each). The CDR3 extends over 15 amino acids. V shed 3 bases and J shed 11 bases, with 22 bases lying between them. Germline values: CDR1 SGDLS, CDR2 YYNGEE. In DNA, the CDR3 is TGTGCCAGCAGCGAAGCCGGGGCAGATACGGCCGGGCAGTATTTT. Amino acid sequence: CASSEAGADTAGQYF.

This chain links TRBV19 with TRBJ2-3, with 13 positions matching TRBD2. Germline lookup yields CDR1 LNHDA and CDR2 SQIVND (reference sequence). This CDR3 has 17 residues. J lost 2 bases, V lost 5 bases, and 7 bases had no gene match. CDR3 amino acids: CASSDRLAGGPTDTQYF. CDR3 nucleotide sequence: TGTGCCAGTAGTGACCGACTAGCGGGAGGCCCCACAGATACGCAGTATTTT.

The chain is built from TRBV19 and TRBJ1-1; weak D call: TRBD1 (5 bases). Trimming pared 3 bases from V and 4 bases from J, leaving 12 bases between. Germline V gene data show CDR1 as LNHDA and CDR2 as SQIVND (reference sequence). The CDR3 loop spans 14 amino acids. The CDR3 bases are TGTGCCAGTAGTATGTCGGGGGTCGGCACTGAAGCTTTCTTT. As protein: CASSMSGVGTEAFF.

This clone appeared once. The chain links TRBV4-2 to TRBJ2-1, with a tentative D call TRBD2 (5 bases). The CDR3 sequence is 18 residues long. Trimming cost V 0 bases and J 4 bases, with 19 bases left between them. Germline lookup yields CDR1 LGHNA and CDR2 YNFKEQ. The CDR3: CASSQDPIGRAKYNEQFF. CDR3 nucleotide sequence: TGTGCCAGCAGCCAAGATCCAATTGGGCGGGCTAAATACAATGAGCAGTTCTTC.

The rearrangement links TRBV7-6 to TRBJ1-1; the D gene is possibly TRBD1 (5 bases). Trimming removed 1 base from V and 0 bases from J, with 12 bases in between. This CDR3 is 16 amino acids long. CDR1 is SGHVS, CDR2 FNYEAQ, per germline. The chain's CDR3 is CASSLGGPTVNTEAFF. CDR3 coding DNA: TGTGCCAGCAGCTTAGGTGGACCGACAGTGAACACTGAAGCTTTCTTT. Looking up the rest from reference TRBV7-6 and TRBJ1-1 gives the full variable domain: GAGVSQSPRYKVTKRGQDVALRCDPISGHVSLYWYRQALGQGPEFLTYFNYEAQQDKSGLPNDRFSAERPEGSISTLTIQRTEQRDSAMYRCASSLGGPTVNTEAFFGQGTRLTVV.

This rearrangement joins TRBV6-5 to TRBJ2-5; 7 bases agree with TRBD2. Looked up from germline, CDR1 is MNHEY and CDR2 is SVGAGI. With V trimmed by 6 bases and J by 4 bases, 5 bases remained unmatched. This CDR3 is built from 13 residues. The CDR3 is CASRHPGGETQYF. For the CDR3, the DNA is TGTGCCAGCAGGCACCCGGGAGGAGAGACCCAGTACTTC.

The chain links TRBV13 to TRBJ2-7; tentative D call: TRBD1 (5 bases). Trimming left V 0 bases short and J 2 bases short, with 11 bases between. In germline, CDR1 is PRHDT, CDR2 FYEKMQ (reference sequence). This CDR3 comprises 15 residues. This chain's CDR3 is CASSLGRTPTYEQYF. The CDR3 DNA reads TGTGCCAGCAGCTTAGGACGGACACCGACCTACGAGCAGTACTTC.

The CDR3 is CASSLPGANTGELFF. DNA for the CDR3: TGTGCCAGCAGCCTCCCCGGAGCGAACACCGGGGAGCTGTTTTTT. The gene calls are TRBV7-2 and TRBJ2-2; D unclear. This CDR3 has 15 amino acids. Germline assignment: CDR1 SGHTA and CDR2 FQGNSA. V was cut by 5 bases and J by 0 bases, with 10 bases left in between.

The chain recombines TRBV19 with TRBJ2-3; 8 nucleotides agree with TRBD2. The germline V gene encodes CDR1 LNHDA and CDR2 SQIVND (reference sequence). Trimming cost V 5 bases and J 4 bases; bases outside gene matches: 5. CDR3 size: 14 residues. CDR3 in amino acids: CASSPGGDADTQYF. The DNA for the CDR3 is TGTGCCAGTAGTCCGGGGGGGGACGCAGATACGCAGTATTTT.

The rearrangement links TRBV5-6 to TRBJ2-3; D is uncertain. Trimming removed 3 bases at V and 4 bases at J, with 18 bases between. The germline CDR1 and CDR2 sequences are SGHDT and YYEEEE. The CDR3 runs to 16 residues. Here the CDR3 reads CASSSRPSQTSDTQYF. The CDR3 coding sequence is TGTGCCAGCAGCTCCCGGCCTAGTCAAACCTCAGATACGCAGTATTTT.

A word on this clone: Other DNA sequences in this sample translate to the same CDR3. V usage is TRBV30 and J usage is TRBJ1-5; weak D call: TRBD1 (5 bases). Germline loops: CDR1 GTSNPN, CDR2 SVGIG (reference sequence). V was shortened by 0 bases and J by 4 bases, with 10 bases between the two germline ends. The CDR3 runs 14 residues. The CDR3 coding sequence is TGTGCCTGGAGTGTAAGGGGTGGGAATCAGCCCCAGCATTTT. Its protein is CAWSVRGGNQPQHF.

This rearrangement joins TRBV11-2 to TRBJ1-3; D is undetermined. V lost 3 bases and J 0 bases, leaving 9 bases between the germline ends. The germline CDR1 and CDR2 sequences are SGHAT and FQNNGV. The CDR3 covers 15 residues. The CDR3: CASSFGPLSGNTIYF. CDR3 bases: TGTGCCAGCAGCTTTGGGCCGCTCTCTGGAAACACCATATATTTT.